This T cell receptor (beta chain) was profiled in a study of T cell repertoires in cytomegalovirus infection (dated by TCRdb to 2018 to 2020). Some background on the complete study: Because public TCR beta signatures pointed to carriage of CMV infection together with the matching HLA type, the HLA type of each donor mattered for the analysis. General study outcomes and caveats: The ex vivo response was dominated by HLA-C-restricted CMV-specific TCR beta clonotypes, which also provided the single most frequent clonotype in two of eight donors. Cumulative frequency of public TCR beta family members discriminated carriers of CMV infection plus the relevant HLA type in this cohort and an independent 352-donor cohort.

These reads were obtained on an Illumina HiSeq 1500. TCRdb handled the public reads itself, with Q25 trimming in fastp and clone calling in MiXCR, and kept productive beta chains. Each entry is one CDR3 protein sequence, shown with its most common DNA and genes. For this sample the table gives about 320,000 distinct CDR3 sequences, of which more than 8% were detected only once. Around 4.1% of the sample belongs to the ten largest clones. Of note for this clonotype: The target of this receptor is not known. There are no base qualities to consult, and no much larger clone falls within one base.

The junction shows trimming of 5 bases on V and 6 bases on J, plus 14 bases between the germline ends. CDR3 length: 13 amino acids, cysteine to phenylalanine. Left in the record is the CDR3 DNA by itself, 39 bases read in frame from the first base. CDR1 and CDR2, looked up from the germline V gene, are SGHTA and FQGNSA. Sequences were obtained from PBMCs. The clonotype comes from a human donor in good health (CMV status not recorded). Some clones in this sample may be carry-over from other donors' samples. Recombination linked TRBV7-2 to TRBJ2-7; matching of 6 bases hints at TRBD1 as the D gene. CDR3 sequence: CASSRTGNGEQYF. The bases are TGTGCCAGCAGCCGCACAGGGAATGGCGAGCAGTACTTC. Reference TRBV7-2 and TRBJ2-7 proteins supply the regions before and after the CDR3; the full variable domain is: GAGVSQSPSNKVTEKGKDVELRCDPISGHTALYWYRQSLGQGLEFLIYFQGNSAPDKSGLPSDRFSAERTGGSVSTLTIQRTQQEDSAVYLCASSRTGNGEQYFGPGTRLTVT.